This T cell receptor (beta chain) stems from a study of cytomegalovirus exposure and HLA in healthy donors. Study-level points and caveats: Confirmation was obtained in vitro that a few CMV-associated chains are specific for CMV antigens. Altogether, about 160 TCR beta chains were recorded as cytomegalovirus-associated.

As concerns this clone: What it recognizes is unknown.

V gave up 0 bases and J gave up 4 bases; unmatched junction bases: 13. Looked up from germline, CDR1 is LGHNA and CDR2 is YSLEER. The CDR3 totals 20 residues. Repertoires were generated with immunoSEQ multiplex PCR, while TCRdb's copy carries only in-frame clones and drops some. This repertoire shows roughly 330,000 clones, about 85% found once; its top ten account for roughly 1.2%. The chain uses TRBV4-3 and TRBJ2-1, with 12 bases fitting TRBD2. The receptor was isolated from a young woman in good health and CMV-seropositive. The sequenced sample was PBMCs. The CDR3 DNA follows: TGCGCCAGCAGCCAAGATCCTGGGCTAGCGGGGGGGCAAGGGTACAATGAGCAGTTCTTC. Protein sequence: CASSQDPGLAGGQGYNEQFF.